This note documents a single T cell receptor beta chain sequence. Its cognate antigen is unknown. The record originates from a study of cytomegalovirus exposure and HLA in healthy donors. Points from the study as a whole: Previous analysis showed most TCR beta V segments were productive about 90% or about 30% of the time.

The PCR was carried out with 60 Vbeta primers and 13 Jbeta primers. TCRdb's copy holds only in-frame clones and misses some; the assay was immunoSEQ multiplex PCR. The sample has approximately 190,000 clones; 82% are singletons. In germline, CDR1 is SGHNT, CDR2 YYREEE (reference sequence). Between the trimmed V and J ends, which lost 6 bases and 9 bases, there was a span of 14 bases. The CDR3 consists of 12 residues. The clonotype was recovered from a boy aged 2 to 10 in good health and CMV-seronegative. The sequencing sample was made of PBMCs. V is TRBV5-4 and J is TRBJ2-3, with D perhaps matching TRBD2 (7 bases). CDR3: CASTAAGATQYF. CDR3 DNA: TGTGCCAGCACCGCCGCGGGGGCAACGCAGTATTTT.